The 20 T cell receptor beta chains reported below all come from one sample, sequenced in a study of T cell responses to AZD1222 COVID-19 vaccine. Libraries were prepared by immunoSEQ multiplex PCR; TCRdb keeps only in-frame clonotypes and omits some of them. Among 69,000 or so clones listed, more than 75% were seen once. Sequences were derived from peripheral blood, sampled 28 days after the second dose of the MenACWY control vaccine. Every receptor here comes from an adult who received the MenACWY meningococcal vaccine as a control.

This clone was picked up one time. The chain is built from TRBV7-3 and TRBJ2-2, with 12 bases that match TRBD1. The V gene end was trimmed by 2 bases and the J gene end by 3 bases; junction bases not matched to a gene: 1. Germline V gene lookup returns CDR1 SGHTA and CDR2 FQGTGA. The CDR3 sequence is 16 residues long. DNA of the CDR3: TGTGCCAGCAGCTTAGGGGACAGGGGGCACACCGGGGAGCTGTTTTTT. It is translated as CASSLGDRGHTGELFF. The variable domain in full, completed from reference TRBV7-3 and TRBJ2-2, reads GAGVSQTPSNKVTEKGKYVELRCDPISGHTALYWYRQSLGQGPEFLIYFQGTGAADDSGLPNDRFFAVRPEGSVSTLKIQRTERGDSAVYLCASSLGDRGHTGELFFGEGSRLTVL.

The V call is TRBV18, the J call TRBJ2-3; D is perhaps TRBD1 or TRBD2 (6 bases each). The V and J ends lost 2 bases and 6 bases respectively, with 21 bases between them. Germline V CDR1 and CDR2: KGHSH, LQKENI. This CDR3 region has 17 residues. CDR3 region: CASSPVPGATRGDTQYF. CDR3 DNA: TGTGCCAGCTCACCAGTCCCGGGGGCGACTCGCGGGGATACGCAGTATTTT.

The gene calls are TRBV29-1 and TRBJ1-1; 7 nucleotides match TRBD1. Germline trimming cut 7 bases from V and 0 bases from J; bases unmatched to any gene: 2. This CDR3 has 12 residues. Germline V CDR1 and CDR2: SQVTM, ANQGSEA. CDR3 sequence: CSGQGLNTEAFF. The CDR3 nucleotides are TGCAGCGGACAGGGTTTGAACACTGAAGCTTTCTTT.

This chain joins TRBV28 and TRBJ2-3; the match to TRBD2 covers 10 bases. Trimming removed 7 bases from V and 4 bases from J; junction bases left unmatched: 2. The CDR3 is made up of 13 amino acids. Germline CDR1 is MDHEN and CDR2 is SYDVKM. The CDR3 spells CASTSGGPDTQYF. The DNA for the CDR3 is TGTGCCAGCACTAGCGGGGGCCCAGATACGCAGTATTTT. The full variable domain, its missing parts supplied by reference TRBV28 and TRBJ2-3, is DVKVTQSSRYLVKRTGEKVFLECVQDMDHENMFWYRQDPGLGLRLIYFSYDVKMKEKGDIPEGYSVSREKKERFSLILESASTNQTSMYLCASTSGGPDTQYFGPGTRLTVL.

In DNA, the CDR3 is TGTGCCAGTAGTACACAGGGGGCCTATGGCTACACCTTC. Its translation is CASSTQGAYGYTF. This chain connects TRBV19 to TRBJ1-2; 9 bases fit TRBD1. Trimming at V came to 4 bases and at J to 4 bases, leaving 1 base not matched to a gene. The CDR3 is made up of 13 amino acids. Germline CDR1 reads LNHDA; CDR2 reads SQIVND (reference sequence).

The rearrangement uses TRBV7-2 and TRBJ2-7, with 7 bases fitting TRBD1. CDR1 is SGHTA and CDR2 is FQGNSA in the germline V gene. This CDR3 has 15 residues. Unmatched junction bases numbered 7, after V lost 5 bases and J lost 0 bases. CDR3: CASSETGDPSYEQYF. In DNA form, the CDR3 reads TGTGCCAGCAGCGAAACAGGGGATCCCTCCTACGAGCAGTACTTC.

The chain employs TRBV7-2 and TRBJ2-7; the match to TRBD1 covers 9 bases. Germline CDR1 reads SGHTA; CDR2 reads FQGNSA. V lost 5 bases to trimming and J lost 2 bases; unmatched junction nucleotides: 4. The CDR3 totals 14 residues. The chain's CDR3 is CASSQGQGTYEQYF. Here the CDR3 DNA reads TGTGCCAGCAGCCAGGGACAGGGAACCTACGAGCAGTACTTC.

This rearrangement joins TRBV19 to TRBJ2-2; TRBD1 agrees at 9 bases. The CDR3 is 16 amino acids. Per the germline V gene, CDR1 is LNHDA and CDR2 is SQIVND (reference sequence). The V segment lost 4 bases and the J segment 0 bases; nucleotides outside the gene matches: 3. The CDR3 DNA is TGTGCCAGTAGTACGAGGACAGGGGCGAACACCGGGGAGCTGTTTTTT. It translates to CASSTRTGANTGELFF.

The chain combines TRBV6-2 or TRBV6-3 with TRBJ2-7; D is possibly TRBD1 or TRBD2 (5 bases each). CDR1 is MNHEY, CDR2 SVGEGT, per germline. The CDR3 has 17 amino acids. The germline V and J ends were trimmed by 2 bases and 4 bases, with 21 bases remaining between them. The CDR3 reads CASSYRWDQTPRYEQYF. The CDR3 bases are TGTGCCAGCAGTTACAGGTGGGACCAAACTCCCCGGTACGAGCAGTACTTC.

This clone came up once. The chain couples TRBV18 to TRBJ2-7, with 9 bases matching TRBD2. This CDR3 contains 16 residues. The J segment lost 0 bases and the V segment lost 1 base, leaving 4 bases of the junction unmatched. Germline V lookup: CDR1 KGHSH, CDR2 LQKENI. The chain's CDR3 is CASSPRLAGSSYEQYF. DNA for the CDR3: TGTGCCAGCTCACCACGTCTAGCGGGAAGCTCCTACGAGCAGTACTTC.

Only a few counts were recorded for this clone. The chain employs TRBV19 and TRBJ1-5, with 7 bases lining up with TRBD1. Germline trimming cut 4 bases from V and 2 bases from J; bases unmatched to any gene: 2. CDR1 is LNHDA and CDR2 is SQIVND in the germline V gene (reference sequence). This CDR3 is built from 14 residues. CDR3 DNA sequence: TGTGCCAGTAGTACCGGACAGGGCAATCAGCCCCAGCATTTT. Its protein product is CASSTGQGNQPQHF.

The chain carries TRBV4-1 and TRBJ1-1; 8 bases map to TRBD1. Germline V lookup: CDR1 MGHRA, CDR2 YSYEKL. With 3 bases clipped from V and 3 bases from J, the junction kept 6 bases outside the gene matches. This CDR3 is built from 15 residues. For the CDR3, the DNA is TGCGCCAGCAGCCATGCTCCGGACAGGGACACTGAAGCTTTCTTT. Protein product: CASSHAPDRDTEAFF.

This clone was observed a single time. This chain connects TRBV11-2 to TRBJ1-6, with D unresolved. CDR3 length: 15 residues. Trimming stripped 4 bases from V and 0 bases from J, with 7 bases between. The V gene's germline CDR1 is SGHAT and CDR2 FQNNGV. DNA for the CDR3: TGTGCCAGCAGCTCACTGAGCTCCTATAATTCACCCCTCCACTTT. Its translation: CASSSLSSYNSPLHF.

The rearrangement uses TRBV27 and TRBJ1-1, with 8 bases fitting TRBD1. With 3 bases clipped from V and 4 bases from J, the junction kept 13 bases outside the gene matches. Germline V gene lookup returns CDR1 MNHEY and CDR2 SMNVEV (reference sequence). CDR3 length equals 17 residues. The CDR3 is CASSLGRGRGRFTEAFF. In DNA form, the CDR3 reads TGTGCCAGCAGTTTGGGGCGTGGCAGGGGGCGTTTCACTGAAGCTTTCTTT.

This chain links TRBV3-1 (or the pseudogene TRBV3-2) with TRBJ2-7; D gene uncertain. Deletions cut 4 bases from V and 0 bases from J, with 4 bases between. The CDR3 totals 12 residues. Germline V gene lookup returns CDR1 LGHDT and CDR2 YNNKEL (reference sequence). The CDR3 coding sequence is TGTGCCAGCAGCCGGGTCTCCTACGAGCAGTACTTC. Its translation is CASSRVSYEQYF.

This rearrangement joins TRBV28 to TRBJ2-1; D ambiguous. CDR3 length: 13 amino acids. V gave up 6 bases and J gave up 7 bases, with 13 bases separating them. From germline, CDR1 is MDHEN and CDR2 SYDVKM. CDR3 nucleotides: TGTGCCAGCAGGCCCCCCAGGCGTAATGAGCAGTTCTTC. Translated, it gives CASRPPRRNEQFF.

The CDR3 loop is CASSIDTDYGYTF. CDR3 bases: TGTGCCAGTAGTATAGACACCGACTATGGCTACACCTTC. The V and J genes are TRBV19 and TRBJ1-2; no definite D call. CDR3 size: 13 residues. Germline V gene data show CDR1 as LNHDA and CDR2 as SQIVND (reference sequence). Trimming removed 0 bases at V and 3 bases at J, with 5 bases between.

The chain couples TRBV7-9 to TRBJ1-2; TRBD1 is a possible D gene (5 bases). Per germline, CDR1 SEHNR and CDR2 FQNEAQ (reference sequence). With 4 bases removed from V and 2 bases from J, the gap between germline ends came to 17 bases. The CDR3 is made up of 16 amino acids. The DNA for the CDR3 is TGTGCCAGCAGCTCGATGCGAGGGGTCATCAACTATGGCTACACCTTC. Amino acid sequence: CASSSMRGVINYGYTF. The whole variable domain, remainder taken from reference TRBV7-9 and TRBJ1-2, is DTGVSQNPRHKITKRGQNVTFRCDPISEHNRLYWYRQTLGQGPEFLTYFQNEAQLEKSRLLSDRFSAERPKGSFSTLEIQRTEQGDSAMYLCASSSMRGVINYGYTFGSGTRLTVV.

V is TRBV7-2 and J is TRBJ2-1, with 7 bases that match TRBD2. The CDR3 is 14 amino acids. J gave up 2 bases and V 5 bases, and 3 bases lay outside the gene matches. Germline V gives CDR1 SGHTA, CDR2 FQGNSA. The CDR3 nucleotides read TGTGCCAGCAGCCCGAGCGGGACCTACAATGAGCAGTTCTTC. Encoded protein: CASSPSGTYNEQFF.

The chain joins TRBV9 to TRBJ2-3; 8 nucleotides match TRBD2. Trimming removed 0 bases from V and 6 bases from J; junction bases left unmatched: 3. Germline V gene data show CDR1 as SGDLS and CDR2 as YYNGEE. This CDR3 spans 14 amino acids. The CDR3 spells CASSVAGGRDTQYF. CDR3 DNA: TGTGCCAGCAGCGTAGCGGGGGGGCGGGATACGCAGTATTTT.